These 15 T cell receptor beta chains were all obtained from the same sample, sequenced in a study of T cells in Graves' hyperthyroidism and ophthalmopathy. Researchers amplified the TCR beta CDR3 regions from RNA transcripts. Researchers ran a first-round RT-PCR on the TCR CDR3 using the HTBI primer set. TCRdb fed the multiplex PCR reads into MiXCR, producing one record per CDR3 protein. The sample includes approximately 600,000 distinct CDR3 sequences, 13% to 15% of them seen just once. What was sequenced was blood. The receptors shown here come from a woman in her late teens or twenties with Graves' ophthalmopathy.

The table lists this clonotype with a few counts. The V call is TRBV30, the J call TRBJ1-3, with 7 bases aligning to TRBD1. In germline, CDR1 is GTSNPN, CDR2 SVGIG (reference sequence). Losses at the gene ends were 1 base for V and 8 bases for J; bases not matched to a gene: 11. CDR3 length equals 15 residues. CDR3 bases: TGTGCCTGGAGTGCCAAAGGGGGCGCGGGATACACCATATATTTT. The encoded protein is CAWSAKGGAGYTIYF.

This clonotype showed up just a few times. This chain joins TRBV20-1 and TRBJ2-3; D might be TRBD2 (6 bases). Germline lookup yields CDR1 DFQATT and CDR2 SNEGSKA (reference sequence). V was pared by 4 bases and J by 2 bases, with 19 bases between. There are 16 residues in the CDR3. The CDR3 here is CSAILGPGLPTDTQYF. CDR3 bases: TGCAGTGCTATCCTTGGCCCGGGACTGCCCACAGATACGCAGTATTTT.

This clonotype has at least ten counts. This chain uses TRBV7-2 with TRBJ2-7; perhaps TRBD1 as D (5 bases). The length of the CDR3 is 11 residues. From germline, CDR1 is SGHTA and CDR2 FQGNSA. V was cut by 4 bases and J by 9 bases, with 10 bases left in between. CDR3 in amino acids: CASSSQVGQYF. Written as DNA, the CDR3 is TGTGCCAGCAGCTCACAGGTCGGGCAGTACTTC.

This sequence joins TRBV14 and TRBJ1-1; D is possibly TRBD1 (5 bases). V was clipped by 5 bases and J by 8 bases, with 12 bases between them. This CDR3 comprises 12 residues. Germline-derived CDR1 and CDR2 are SGHDN and FVKESK. Written as DNA, the CDR3 is TGTGCCAGCAGCTTCGGACATTTAGAAGCTTTCTTT. It specifies CASSFGHLEAFF.

Only a few counts were recorded for this clonotype. The chain links TRBV27 to TRBJ2-2, with TRBD2 matching over 13 bases. With V trimmed by 6 bases and J by 5 bases, 9 bases remained unmatched. The CDR3 is made up of 17 amino acids. Germline CDR1 MNHEY, CDR2 SMNVEV (reference sequence). For the CDR3, the DNA is TGTGCCAGCAGCCGACTCGAGGGACTAGCGGGAACCGGGGAGCTGTTTTTT. Encoded protein: CASSRLEGLAGTGELFF.

This clonotype was seen repeatedly, ten times or more. The rearrangement uses TRBV7-9 and TRBJ2-1, with 9 bases that match TRBD1. Germline V gene lookup returns CDR1 SEHNR and CDR2 FQNEAQ (reference sequence). The CDR3 sequence is 13 residues long. The trim removed 4 bases at V and 8 bases at J, leaving 3 bases unmatched. The CDR3 DNA reads TGTGCCAGCAGCTCACAGGGGGCTTATGAGCAGTTCTTC. Its protein is CASSSQGAYEQFF.

This clonotype has more than one count but fewer than ten. This chain connects TRBV20-1 to TRBJ1-5; a weak D match, TRBD1 (6 bases). Germline CDR1 reads DFQATT; CDR2 reads SNEGSKA (reference sequence). The CDR3 spans 15 residues. Trimming left V 0 bases short and J 10 bases short, with 19 bases between. CDR3 sequence reads: CSARDQGTQKGPQHF. In DNA form, the CDR3 reads TGCAGTGCTAGAGATCAGGGGACCCAAAAAGGTCCCCAGCATTTT.

CDR3 sequence (DNA): TGCAGTGCTTATCACTTAGGCGGAGAGACCCAGTACTTC. Residues: CSAYHLGGETQYF. The chain joins TRBV20-1 to TRBJ2-5; D uncertain. CDR1 DFQATT and CDR2 SNEGSKA come from the germline V gene (reference sequence). The CDR3 sequence is 13 residues long. Trimming took off 5 bases at V and 4 bases at J, with 14 bases between the two ends.

This clonotype has only a few counts. CDR3 sequence (DNA): TGTGCCAGCTCACCACCGGACACCTACAACACTGAAGCTTTCTTT. This translates into CASSPPDTYNTEAFF. The gene calls are TRBV18 and TRBJ1-1, with D perhaps matching TRBD1 (5 bases). The germline V and J ends were trimmed by 0 bases and 2 bases, with 10 bases remaining between them. Germline CDR1 reads KGHSH; CDR2 reads LQKENI. The CDR3 extends over 15 amino acids.

The chain carries TRBV4-3 and TRBJ2-1, with 7 bases that match TRBD1. The CDR3 sequence is 17 residues long. Germline CDR1 and CDR2: LGHNA and YSLEER. The junction had 7 bases not matched to a gene; V was cut back by 0 bases and J by 2 bases. In DNA form, the CDR3 reads TGCGCCAGCAGCCAAGATTCCTGGCAGGGGGCCTACAATGAGCAGTTCTTC. As protein: CASSQDSWQGAYNEQFF.

Comments on this clonotype: A much larger clone lies one base from this, so it may be a read error. The chain carries TRBV6-1 and TRBJ2-7; perhaps TRBD1 as D (6 bases). CDR1 MNHNS and CDR2 SASEGT come from the germline V gene. The CDR3 length is 14 residues. V shed 6 bases and J shed 3 bases, with 15 bases lying between them. The CDR3 DNA follows: TGTGCCAGCAGGGAGGAACAGGGATACTACGAGCAGTACTTC. It translates to CASREEQGYYEQYF.

This clonotype was seen many times. The chain recombines TRBV5-1 with TRBJ2-3, with 10 bases identical to TRBD1. The CDR3 length is 17 residues. With V trimmed by 2 bases and J by 3 bases, 9 bases remained unmatched. The germline V gene has CDR1 SGHRS and CDR2 YFSETQ. CDR3 nucleotides: TGCGCCAGCAGCTTTAGCCGACAGGGGGCGAGAACAGATACGCAGTATTTT. This codes for CASSFSRQGARTDTQYF.

The sample holds a few counts of this clonotype. V is TRBV6-1 and J is TRBJ2-7, with TRBD1 identical over 9 bases. J gave up 5 bases and V 5 bases, and 7 bases lay outside the gene matches. Looked up from germline, CDR1 is MNHNS and CDR2 is SASEGT. The CDR3 totals 14 residues. The CDR3: CASSRTGVRHEQYF. In DNA, the CDR3 is TGTGCCAGCAGTCGGACAGGGGTTCGGCACGAGCAGTACTTC.

This clonotype is a singleton in its sample. This chain uses TRBV3-2 with TRBJ2-1; the table's D call of TRBD1 was not tested on the DNA. TRBV3-2 constitutes a pseudogene. This CDR3 is 15 amino acids long. The CDR3 DNA is TGTGCCAGCAGCCAATGGGCCGACAGGGGCAAGGAGCAGTTCTTC. Translation gives CASSQWADRGKEQFF.

The V call is TRBV28, the J call TRBJ1-5, with a tentative D call TRBD1 (5 bases). Germline values: CDR1 MDHEN, CDR2 SYDVKM. This CDR3 comprises 14 residues. Trimming removed 4 bases at V and 5 bases at J, with 12 bases between. Written as DNA, the CDR3 is TGTGCCAGCAGTTCCGGGACGGACTATCAGCCCCAGCATTTT. It translates to CASSSGTDYQPQHF. The whole variable domain, filled in from reference TRBV28 and TRBJ1-5, reads DVKVTQSSRYLVKRTGEKVFLECVQDMDHENMFWYRQDPGLGLRLIYFSYDVKMKEKGDIPEGYSVSREKKERFSLILESASTNQTSMYLCASSSGTDYQPQHFGDGTRLSIL.